This TCR beta chain emerged from a study of cytomegalovirus exposure and HLA in healthy donors. Study conclusions and caveats: In an earlier analysis, productive rearrangement rates for most beta V segments clustered near 87% or 30%. In a later analysis, at a false discovery rate of 0.05, approximately 16,000 TCR beta sequences matched HLA alleles.

Concerning this clone: Its antigen remains unidentified.

Germline loops: CDR1 MNHNY, CDR2 SVGAGI (reference sequence). The CDR3 is 16 residues long. V dropped 7 bases and J dropped 2; count of bases not matched to a gene: 11. In the PCR, 60 Vbeta and 13 Jbeta primers were used. Clones were read by immunoSEQ multiplex PCR, and TCRdb kept only the in-frame ones, dropping some. Among some 150,000 clones listed, about 80% were seen once. The J gene is TRBJ2-3, the V gene TRBV6-6; 8 bases are shared with TRBD2. The receptor's source is a man aged 35-49 years in good health and CMV-seronegative. The specimen was PBMCs. The DNA of the CDR3 is TGTGCCAGCAATCCTACCCTACTAGCGGACACAGATACGCAGTATTTT. Its protein product is CASNPTLLADTDTQYF.